Listed below are T cell receptor beta chains from one sample, sequenced in a study of T cell responses to AZD1222 COVID-19 vaccine. TCRdb's table, derived via immunoSEQ multiplex PCR, lists solely in-frame clones and lacks some. This sample has roughly 100,000 clones, with 86% found just once. Sequenced material: peripheral blood, taken on day 0 of AZD1222 vaccination. All receptors come from an adult in good health. The conserved cysteine and the conserved F or W are not part of the CDR3 here.

V gene	J gene	CDR3 protein
TRBV6-6	TRBJ1-2	ASSSTGNYGYT
TRBV3-1/TRBV3-2	TRBJ2-1	ASSQDPSGRDEQF
TRBV5-1	TRBJ2-7	ASSLGAGTYEQY
TRBV29-1	TRBJ1-5	SVRHSGPNQPQH
TRBV7-8	TRBJ1-3	ASSLVPPVSGNTIY
TRBV4-1	TRBJ2-1	ASSQAVGEQF
TRBV2	TRBJ1-2	ASSEGAGPDYGYT
TRBV9	TRBJ2-2	ASSAQGAYTGELF
TRBV4-3	TRBJ2-7	ASSQDFGGSYEQY
TRBV19	TRBJ1-5	ASSRGHLSNQPQH
TRBV27	TRBJ2-7	ASRAFGGSYEQY
TRBV3-1/TRBV3-2	TRBJ2-7	ASSQFQGPSGEQY
TRBV7-2	TRBJ2-7	ASSLVVSGSLSFYEQY
TRBV4-3	TRBJ2-7	ASSQDPDRTYEQY
TRBV9	TRBJ2-4	ASSVGLSGDAKNIQY
TRBV27	TRBJ2-1	ASSSRYNEQF
TRBV2	TRBJ2-7	ASSVGHRYEQY
TRBV19	TRBJ1-5	ASSALGDRGRDPPRPQH
TRBV11-3	TRBJ1-6	ASSLDRDSPLH
TRBV6-5	TRBJ1-1	ASSPGVAVTEAF
TRBV5-6	TRBJ1-1	ASSLTQGAKGTEAF
TRBV28	TRBJ2-1	ASIGWTSGGNNEQF
TRBV5-5	TRBJ2-7	ASSLTGQAYEQY
TRBV2	TRBJ2-3	ASSPGQWTDTQY
TRBV9	TRBJ2-1	ASSAGTGHYNEQF
TRBV4-3	TRBJ2-7	ASSQDRSNSYEQY
TRBV28	TRBJ1-2	ASSLLGTGEGNYGYT
TRBV2	TRBJ1-3	ASSTVGLNGNTIY
TRBV11-1	TRBJ2-2	ASSFPGGGTGELF
TRBV19	TRBJ1-2	ASRPRGEGGYT
TRBV7-8	TRBJ2-3	ASSLVDTQY
TRBV24-1	TRBJ1-5	ATSRENNQPQH
TRBV6-5	TRBJ1-6	ASSYVGTYNSPLH
TRBV9	TRBJ1-2	ASSPSGAKSNYGYT
TRBV11-2	TRBJ2-1	ASSLRLPNEQF
TRBV7-2	TRBJ1-5	ASSSGTGAGQPQH
TRBV11-2	TRBJ1-2	ASSFAGGPYGYT
TRBV7-2	TRBJ2-2	ASSLERTGELF
TRBV6-5	TRBJ1-5	ASSRQGYNQPQH
TRBV5-1	TRBJ2-7	ASSLYSVGGTGASEQY
TRBV11-3	TRBJ2-5	ASSLGQGSKTQY
TRBV19	TRBJ1-1	ATAAFLGRGTEAF
TRBV4-2	TRBJ2-7	ASSQATGGPYEQY
TRBV5-1	TRBJ1-5	ASSLDGYSNQPQH
TRBV13	TRBJ2-1	ASSPGGGGYNEQF
TRBV9	TRBJ2-1	ASTPIGGEFGNEQF
TRBV9	TRBJ2-3	ASSQQGQVTDTQY
TRBV7-9	TRBJ2-3	ASSQDRGLRTTQY
TRBV9	TRBJ1-2	ASSTQQGGYGYT